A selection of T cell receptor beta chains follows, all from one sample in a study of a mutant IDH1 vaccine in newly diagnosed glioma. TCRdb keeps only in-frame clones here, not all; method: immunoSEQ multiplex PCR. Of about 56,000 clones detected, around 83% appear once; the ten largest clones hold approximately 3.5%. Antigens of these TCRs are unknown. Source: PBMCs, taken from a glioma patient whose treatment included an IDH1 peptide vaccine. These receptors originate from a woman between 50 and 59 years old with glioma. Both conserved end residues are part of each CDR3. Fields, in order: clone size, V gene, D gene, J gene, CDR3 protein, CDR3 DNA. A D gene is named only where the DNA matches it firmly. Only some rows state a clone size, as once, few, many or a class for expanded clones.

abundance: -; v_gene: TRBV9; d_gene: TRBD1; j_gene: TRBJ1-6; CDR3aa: CASSARQGNSPLHF; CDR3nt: TGTGCCAGCAGCGCGAGACAGGGAAACTCACCCCTCCACTTT
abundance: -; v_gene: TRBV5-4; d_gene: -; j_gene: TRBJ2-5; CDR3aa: CASSAHPGSQETQYF; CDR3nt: TGTGCCAGCAGCGCCCATCCAGGATCCCAAGAGACCCAGTACTTC
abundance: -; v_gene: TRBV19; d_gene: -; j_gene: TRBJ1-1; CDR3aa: CASSRSENTEAFF; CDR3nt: TGTGCCAGTAGTCGTTCAGAGAACACTGAAGCTTTCTTT
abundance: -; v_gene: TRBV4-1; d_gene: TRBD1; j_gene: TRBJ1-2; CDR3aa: CASSYPTGSNYGYTF; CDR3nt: TGCGCCAGCAGCTACCCGACAGGGTCCAACTATGGCTACACCTTC
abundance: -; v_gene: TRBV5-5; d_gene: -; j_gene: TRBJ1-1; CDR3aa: CASSKGLSPMNTEAFF; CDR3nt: TGTGCCAGCAGCAAGGGACTCTCACCCATGAACACTGAAGCTTTCTTT
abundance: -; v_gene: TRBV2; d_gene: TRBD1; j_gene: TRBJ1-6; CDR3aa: CASRLDRVGSPLHF; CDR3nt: TGTGCCAGCAGGTTGGACAGGGTTGGTTCACCCCTCCACTTT
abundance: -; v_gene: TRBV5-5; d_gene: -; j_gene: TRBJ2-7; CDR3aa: CASSLTAYEQYF; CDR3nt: TGTGCCAGCAGCTTGACAGCCTACGAGCAGTACTTC
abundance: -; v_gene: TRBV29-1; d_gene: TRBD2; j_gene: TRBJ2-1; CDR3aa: CSVEDPTSGVYNEQFF; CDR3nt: TGCAGCGTTGAAGATCCCACTAGCGGGGTATACAATGAGCAGTTCTTC
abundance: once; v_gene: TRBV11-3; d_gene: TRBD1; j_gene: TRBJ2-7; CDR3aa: CASSPPGGSGKHEQYF; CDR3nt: TGTGCCAGCAGCCCCCCAGGGGGCTCCGGTAAGCACGAGCAGTACTTC
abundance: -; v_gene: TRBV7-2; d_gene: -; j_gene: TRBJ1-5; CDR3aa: CASSLGRDQPQHF; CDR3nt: TGTGCCAGCAGCTTAGGACGGGACCAGCCCCAGCATTTT
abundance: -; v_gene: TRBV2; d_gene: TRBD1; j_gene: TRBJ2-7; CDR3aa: CASKDRARGQYF; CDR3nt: TGTGCCAGCAAGGACAGGGCGCGGGGGCAGTACTTC
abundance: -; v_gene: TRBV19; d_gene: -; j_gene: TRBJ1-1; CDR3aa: CASSRHPEAFF; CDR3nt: TGTGCCAGTAGTCGACATCCTGAAGCTTTCTTT
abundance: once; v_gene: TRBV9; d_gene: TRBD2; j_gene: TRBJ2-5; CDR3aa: CASSVAGGNQETQYF; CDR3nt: TGTGCCAGCAGCGTAGCGGGGGGGAACCAAGAGACCCAGTACTTC
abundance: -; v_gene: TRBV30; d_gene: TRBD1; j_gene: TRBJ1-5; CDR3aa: CAWSLAGGGNQPQHF; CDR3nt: TGTGCCTGGAGTCTGGCAGGGGGTGGGAATCAGCCCCAGCATTTT
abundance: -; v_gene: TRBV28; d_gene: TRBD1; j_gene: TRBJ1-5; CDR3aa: CASRSEQGYNQPQHF; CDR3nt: TGTGCCAGCAGATCGGAACAGGGGTATAATCAGCCCCAGCATTTT
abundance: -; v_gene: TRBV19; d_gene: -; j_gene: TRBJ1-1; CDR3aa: CASSIQGTNTEAFF; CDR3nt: TGTGCCAGTAGTATCCAGGGAACGAACACTGAAGCTTTCTTT
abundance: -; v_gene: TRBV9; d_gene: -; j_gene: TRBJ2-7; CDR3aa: CASSVGVLDYEQYF; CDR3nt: TGTGCCAGCAGCGTAGGAGTTTTGGACTACGAGCAGTACTTC
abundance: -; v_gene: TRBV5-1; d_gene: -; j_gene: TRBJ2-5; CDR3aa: CASSLRQALDEQYF; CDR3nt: TGCGCCAGCAGCTTGCGTCAGGCCCTCGATGAGCAGTACTTC
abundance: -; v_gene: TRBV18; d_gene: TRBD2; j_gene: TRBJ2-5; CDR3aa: CASSPPHRGGLVGTQYF; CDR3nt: TGTGCCAGCTCACCACCGCATCGGGGGGGCCTAGTAGGGACCCAGTACTTC
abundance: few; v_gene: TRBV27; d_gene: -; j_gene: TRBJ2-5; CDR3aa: CASSLAVGRGETQYF; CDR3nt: TGTGCCAGCAGTTTAGCGGTGGGACGGGGAGAGACCCAGTACTTC
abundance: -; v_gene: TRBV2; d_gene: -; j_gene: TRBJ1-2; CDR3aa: CASSLHGGGGYTF; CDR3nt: TGTGCCAGCAGTTTACACGGGGGCGGTGGCTACACCTTC
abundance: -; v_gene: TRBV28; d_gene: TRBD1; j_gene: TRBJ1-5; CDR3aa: CATPGQGPGQPQHF; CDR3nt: TGTGCCACCCCGGGACAGGGGCCTGGACAGCCCCAGCATTTT
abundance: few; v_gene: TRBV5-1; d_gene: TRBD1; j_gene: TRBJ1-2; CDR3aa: CASTGDSANYGYTF; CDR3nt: TGCGCCAGCACCGGGGACAGCGCTAACTATGGCTACACCTTC
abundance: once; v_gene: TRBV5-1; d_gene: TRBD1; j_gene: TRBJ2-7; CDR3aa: CASGGTGVYEQYF; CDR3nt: TGCGCCAGCGGCGGGACAGGGGTCTACGAGCAGTACTTC
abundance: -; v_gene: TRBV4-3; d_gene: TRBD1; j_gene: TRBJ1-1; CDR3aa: CASSQDRGMYTEAFF; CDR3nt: TGCGCCAGCAGCCAAGACAGGGGGATGTACACTGAAGCTTTCTTT
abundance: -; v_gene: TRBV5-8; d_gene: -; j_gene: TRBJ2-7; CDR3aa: CASSLTDYEQYF; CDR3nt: TGTGCCAGCAGCTTAACAGATTACGAGCAGTACTTC
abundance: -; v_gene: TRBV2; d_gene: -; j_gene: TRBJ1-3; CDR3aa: CASSREGNTIYF; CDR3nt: TGTGCCAGCAGTCGAGAGGGAAACACCATATATTTT
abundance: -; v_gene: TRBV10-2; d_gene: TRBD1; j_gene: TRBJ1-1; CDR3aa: CAINPGTAMNTEAFF; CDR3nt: TGCGCCATCAATCCCGGGACAGCCATGAACACTGAAGCTTTCTTT
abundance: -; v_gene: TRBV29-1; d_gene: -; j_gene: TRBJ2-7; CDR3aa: CSVDSGGFYEQYF; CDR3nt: TGCAGCGTTGATTCGGGCGGCTTCTACGAGCAGTACTTC
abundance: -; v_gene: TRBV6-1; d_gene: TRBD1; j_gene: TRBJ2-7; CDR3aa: CASSESQDRAYEQYF; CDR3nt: TGTGCCAGCAGTGAATCCCAGGACAGGGCCTACGAGCAGTACTTC
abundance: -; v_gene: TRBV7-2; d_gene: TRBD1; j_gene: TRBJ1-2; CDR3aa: CASSLASAGGGGYTF; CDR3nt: TGTGCCAGCAGCTTAGCCTCGGCAGGGGGCGGTGGCTACACCTTC
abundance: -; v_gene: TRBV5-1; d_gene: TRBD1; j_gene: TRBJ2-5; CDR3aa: CASSWQTGWEETQYF; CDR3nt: TGCGCCAGCAGCTGGCAGACAGGGTGGGAGGAGACCCAGTACTTC
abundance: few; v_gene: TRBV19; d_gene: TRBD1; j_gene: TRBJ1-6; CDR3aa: CASNTGASSTKYNSPLHF; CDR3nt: TGTGCCAGTAATACAGGGGCGTCCTCCACTAAGTATAATTCACCCCTCCACTTT
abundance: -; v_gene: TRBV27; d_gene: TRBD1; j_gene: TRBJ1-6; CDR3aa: CASRFRFGQGSNSPLHF; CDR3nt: TGTGCCAGCAGGTTTAGATTTGGACAGGGCTCTAATTCACCCCTCCACTTT
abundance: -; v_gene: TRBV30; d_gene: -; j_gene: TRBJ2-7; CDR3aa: CAWSVGLSTWEQYF; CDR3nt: TGTGCCTGGAGTGTGGGGTTAAGTACGTGGGAGCAGTACTTC
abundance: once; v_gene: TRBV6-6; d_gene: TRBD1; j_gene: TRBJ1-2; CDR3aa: CASSFEGQQNYGYTF; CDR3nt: TGTGCCAGCAGTTTCGAGGGACAGCAGAACTATGGCTACACCTTC
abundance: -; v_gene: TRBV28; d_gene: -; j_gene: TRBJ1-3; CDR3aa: CASSYRNSGNTIYF; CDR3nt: TGTGCCAGCAGTTATCGCAACTCTGGAAACACCATATATTTT
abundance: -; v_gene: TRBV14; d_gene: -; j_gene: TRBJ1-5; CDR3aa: CASSQEQLRGPQHF; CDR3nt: TGTGCCAGCAGCCAAGAACAGCTCAGGGGGCCCCAGCATTTT
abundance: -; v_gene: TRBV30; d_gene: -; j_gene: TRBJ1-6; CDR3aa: CAWSGRQGNLRGSPLHF; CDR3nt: TGTGCCTGGAGTGGACGCCAGGGGAACCTGAGGGGATCACCCCTCCACTTT
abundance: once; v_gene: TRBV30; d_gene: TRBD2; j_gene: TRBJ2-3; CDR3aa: CAWSVMTSGTDTQYF; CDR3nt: TGTGCCTGGAGTGTAATGACTAGCGGCACAGATACGCAGTATTTT
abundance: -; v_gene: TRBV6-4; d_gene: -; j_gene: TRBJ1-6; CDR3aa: CASSDSRRPNSPLHF; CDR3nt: TGTGCCAGCAGTGACTCCAGGCGACCTAATTCACCCCTCCACTTT
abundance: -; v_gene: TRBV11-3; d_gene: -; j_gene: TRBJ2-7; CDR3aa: CASSLGGPYEQYF; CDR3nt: TGTGCCAGCAGCTTAGGCGGACCCTACGAGCAGTACTTC
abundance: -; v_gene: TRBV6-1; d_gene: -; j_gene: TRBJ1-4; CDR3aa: CASGRTATNEKLFF; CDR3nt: TGTGCCAGCGGACGGACAGCCACTAATGAAAAACTGTTTTTT
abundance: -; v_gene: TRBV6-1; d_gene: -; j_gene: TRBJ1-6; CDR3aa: CASSEVRVGYDSPLHF; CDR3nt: TGTGCCAGCAGTGAGGTTAGGGTTGGTTATGATTCACCCCTCCACTTT
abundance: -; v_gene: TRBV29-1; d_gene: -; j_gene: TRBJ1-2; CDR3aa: CSGGGGVDGYTF; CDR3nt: TGCAGCGGTGGTGGCGGGGTTGATGGCTACACCTTC
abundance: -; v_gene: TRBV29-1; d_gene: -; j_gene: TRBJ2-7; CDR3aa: CSVNRGSYEQYF; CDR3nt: TGCAGCGTTAATCGCGGAAGCTACGAGCAGTACTTC
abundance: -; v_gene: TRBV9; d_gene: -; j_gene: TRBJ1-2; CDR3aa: CASSSRRGGYTF; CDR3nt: TGTGCCAGCAGCTCTAGGCGGGGTGGCTACACCTTC
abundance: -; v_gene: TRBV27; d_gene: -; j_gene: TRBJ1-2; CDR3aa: CASSSRGGGYTF; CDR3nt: TGTGCCAGCAGTTCGAGGGGGGGTGGCTACACCTTC
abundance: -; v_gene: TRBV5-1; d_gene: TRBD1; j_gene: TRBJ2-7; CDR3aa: CASSLTGGHLDEQYF; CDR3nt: TGCGCCAGCAGCTTGACAGGGGGCCACTTAGACGAGCAGTACTTC
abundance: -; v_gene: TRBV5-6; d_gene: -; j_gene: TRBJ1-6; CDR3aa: CASSLEYNSPLHF; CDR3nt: TGTGCCAGCAGCTTGGAGTATAATTCACCCCTCCACTTT
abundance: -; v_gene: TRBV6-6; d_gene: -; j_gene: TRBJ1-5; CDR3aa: CASSPSGFNQPQHF; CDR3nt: TGTGCCAGCAGTCCCTCAGGTTTCAATCAGCCCCAGCATTTT
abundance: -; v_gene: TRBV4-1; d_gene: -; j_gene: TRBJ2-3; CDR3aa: CASSQDLPTDTQYF; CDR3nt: TGCGCCAGCAGCCAAGATTTACCCACAGATACGCAGTATTTT
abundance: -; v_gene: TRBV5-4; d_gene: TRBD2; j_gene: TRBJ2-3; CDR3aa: CASSFSAGDTDTQYF; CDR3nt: TGTGCCAGCAGCTTCTCAGCGGGGGATACAGATACGCAGTATTTT
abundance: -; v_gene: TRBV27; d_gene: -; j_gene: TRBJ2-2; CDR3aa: CASSPFQPTGELFF; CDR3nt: TGTGCCAGCAGTCCCTTTCAGCCCACCGGGGAGCTGTTTTTT
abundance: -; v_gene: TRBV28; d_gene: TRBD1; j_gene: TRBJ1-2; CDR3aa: CASSFPGQGRYGYTF; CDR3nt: TGTGCCAGCAGTTTCCCCGGACAGGGGCGATATGGCTACACCTTC
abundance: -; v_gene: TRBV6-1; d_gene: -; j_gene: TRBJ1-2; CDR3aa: CASPRSSALDGYTF; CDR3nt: TGTGCCAGCCCGAGGAGTTCCGCTTTGGATGGCTACACCTTC